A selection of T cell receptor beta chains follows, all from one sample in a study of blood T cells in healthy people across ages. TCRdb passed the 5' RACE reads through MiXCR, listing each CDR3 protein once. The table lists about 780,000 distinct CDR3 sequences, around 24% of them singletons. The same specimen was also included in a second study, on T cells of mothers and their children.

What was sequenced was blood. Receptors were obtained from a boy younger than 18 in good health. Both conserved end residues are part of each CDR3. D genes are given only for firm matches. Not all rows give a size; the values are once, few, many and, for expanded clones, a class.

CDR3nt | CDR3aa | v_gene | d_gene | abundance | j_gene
TGCAGTGCTAGCGGGGGGGCCAACACCGGGGAGCTGTTTTTT | CSASGGANTGELFF | TRBV20-1 | TRBD2 | few | TRBJ2-2
TGCAGTGCTCCCCAGGGGGGAACTGAAGCTTTCTTT | CSAPQGGTEAFF | TRBV20-1 | TRBD1 | NA | TRBJ1-1
TGTGCCAGCAGTGATAATCGGCGGGGGAGCCAAGAGACCCAGTACTTC | CASSDNRRGSQETQYF | TRBV2 | TRBD2 | few | TRBJ2-5
TGCGCCAGCAGCTTTGGACTCAACACAGATACGCAGTATTTT | CASSFGLNTDTQYF | TRBV5-1 | NA | few | TRBJ2-3
TGTGCCAGCAGTGAGACTAGCGGACAAGAGACCCAGTACTTC | CASSETSGQETQYF | TRBV12-3/TRBV12-4 | TRBD2 | many | TRBJ2-5
TGCAGTGCTACCCGGGACTCGGGCTTAAATGAGCAGTTCTTC | CSATRDSGLNEQFF | TRBV20-1 | NA | few | TRBJ2-1
TGCAGCGTTGAAGTGGGGACTAATAGGTTCCGCGAGCAGTACTTC | CSVEVGTNRFREQYF | TRBV29-1 | TRBD2 | NA | TRBJ2-7
TGTGCCAGCAGCTTAGTCGGGGGGATTACCGCAGATACGCAGTATTTT | CASSLVGGITADTQYF | TRBV7-9 | TRBD2 | NA | TRBJ2-3
TGCGCCAGCAGCCGTAAGGGGGTGAGGAGGGAGCTGTTCTTT | CASSRKGVRRELFF | TRBV4-1 | NA | few | TRBJ2-2
TGCAGCGTTGTAGACAACTCGGGTGGCTACACCTTC | CSVVDNSGGYTF | TRBV29-1 | NA | few | TRBJ1-2
TGCAGTGCTAGGGACCTACAGGGAGGGCGGGAAAAACTGTTTTTT | CSARDLQGGREKLFF | TRBV20-1 | NA | NA | TRBJ1-4
TGCGCCAGCAGCTTGGTCCTGGGTTCCTACGAGCAGTACTTC | CASSLVLGSYEQYF | TRBV5-1 | NA | NA | TRBJ2-7
TGTGCCAGCAGCCGACAGGGCTACTCTGGGGCCAACGTCCTGACTTTC | CASSRQGYSGANVLTF | TRBV7-3 | TRBD1 | NA | TRBJ2-6
TGTGCCAGCAGTAACGGTCCTATGAACTACACCTTC | CASSNGPMNYTF | TRBV6-1 | NA | few | TRBJ1-2
TGCAGTGCTAGAGTAGACAGGCCCTACGAGCAGTACTTC | CSARVDRPYEQYF | TRBV20-1 | NA | NA | TRBJ2-7
TGCAGTGCTCTTTCAACTAGCGGGGCCCTCCAGACCCAGTACTTC | CSALSTSGALQTQYF | TRBV20-1 | TRBD2 | NA | TRBJ2-5
TGCAGTGCAAAGGACGGGAGCAGCTCCTACGAGCAGTACTTC | CSAKDGSSSYEQYF | TRBV20-1 | NA | few | TRBJ2-7
TGCAGTGCTAGTTGGGGCCGCAATCAGCCCCAGCATTTT | CSASWGRNQPQHF | TRBV20-1 | NA | few | TRBJ1-5
TGTGCCAGCAGCTTGAGGGAAGACTACGAGCAGTACTTC | CASSLREDYEQYF | TRBV7-9 | NA | NA | TRBJ2-7
TGCAGTGCTAGATACTGGGACAGGTGGGGAGGGGCCAACGTCCTGACTTTC | CSARYWDRWGGANVLTF | TRBV20-1 | TRBD1 | few | TRBJ2-6
TGCAGTGCCCCAGGGGGCAGTTCCTACGAGCAGTACTTC | CSAPGGSSYEQYF | TRBV20-1 | TRBD1 | NA | TRBJ2-7
TGTGCCAGCAGCCCAACCAGGGGCTCCCGCGGGTTTGAGCAGTTCTTC | CASSPTRGSRGFEQFF | TRBV3-1 | NA | NA | TRBJ2-1
TGCGCCAGCAGCTTGGAACAGGGAAGGGGCTACACCTTC | CASSLEQGRGYTF | TRBV5-1 | NA | few | TRBJ1-2
TGTGCCTGGAGTGTACGTGAGGGGGCGGACACCGGGGAGCTGTTTTTT | CAWSVREGADTGELFF | TRBV30 | TRBD1 | NA | TRBJ2-2
TGCAGTGCTAGAGATTCAGGGTCTCCCTACGAGCAGTACTTC | CSARDSGSPYEQYF | TRBV20-1 | NA | NA | TRBJ2-7
TGTGCCACCAGCAGAGATGAGACTGTCAGGGTGTTTTTT | CATSRDETVRVFF | TRBV15 | NA | NA | TRBJ1-4
TGCGCCAGCAGAGACGTAGGGGAGAGCACTGAAGCTTTCTTT | CASRDVGESTEAFF | TRBV4-1 | NA | NA | TRBJ1-1
TGCGCCAGCAGCCGGACAGGGCCCCCCTACGAGCAGTACTTC | CASSRTGPPYEQYF | TRBV5-1 | TRBD1 | NA | TRBJ2-7
TGTGCCAGCAGCTTGGATCATAGGGGGTACTATGGCTACACCTTC | CASSLDHRGYYGYTF | TRBV7-9 | NA | NA | TRBJ1-2
TGCAGTGCTTCGCGGGGGGTCTACGAGCAGTACTTC | CSASRGVYEQYF | TRBV20-1 | TRBD2 | NA | TRBJ2-7
TGTGCCAGCAGATCCACAGCGAACACTGAAGCTTTCTTT | CASRSTANTEAFF | TRBV12-3/TRBV12-4 | NA | NA | TRBJ1-1
TGTGCCAGCAGCGTCTCTCTAGGGGAACTTTCCTACAATGAGCAGTTCTTC | CASSVSLGELSYNEQFF | TRBV5-5 | NA | few | TRBJ2-1
TGTGCCAGCAGTTATCTAGCGGATGAAAAACTGTTTTTT | CASSYLADEKLFF | TRBV6-6 | NA | few | TRBJ1-4
TGTGCCTGGACGAGGGGCTCCTACAATGAGCAGTTCTTC | CAWTRGSYNEQFF | TRBV30 | NA | few | TRBJ2-1
TGTGCCAGCAGCCAAGGTCGTGGCCAGGGAGGAACCACCGGGGAGCTGTTTTTT | CASSQGRGQGGTTGELFF | TRBV3-1 | NA | NA | TRBJ2-2
TGCAGTGCTTGGGGGGACAACATTCAGTACTTC | CSAWGDNIQYF | TRBV20-1 | NA | few | TRBJ2-4
TGTGCCAGCAGCCCCACGGTAGGGCTACGGGGGGGAGAGACCCAGTACTTC | CASSPTVGLRGGETQYF | TRBV9 | TRBD2 | many | TRBJ2-5
TGTGCCAGCAGCTTAGAGGGCATATCCGAGCAGTACTTC | CASSLEGISEQYF | TRBV7-9 | NA | NA | TRBJ2-7
TGCAGCGTTGAGACGGGCCTGAGCACAGATACGCAGTATTTT | CSVETGLSTDTQYF | TRBV29-1 | NA | NA | TRBJ2-3
TGTGCCAGCAGCGACACCGGGACAGGGAATTTGAAGACCCAGTACTTC | CASSDTGTGNLKTQYF | TRBV6-2/TRBV6-3 | TRBD1 | NA | TRBJ2-5
TGTGCCAGCAGCCCCCCAGGACGGGAGACCCAGTACTTC | CASSPPGRETQYF | TRBV12-3/TRBV12-4 | NA | many | TRBJ2-5
TGTGCCAGCAGCCCCTCTCCACCAGGGGTGAGTGAGCAGTTCTTC | CASSPSPPGVSEQFF | TRBV11-3 | NA | few | TRBJ2-1
TGTGCCAGCGTCCTTCGGGGGGCTAGCACCGGGGAGCTGTTTTTT | CASVLRGASTGELFF | TRBV12-3/TRBV12-4 | NA | many | TRBJ2-2
TGCGCCAGCAGCTTGACACAGGGCCAAAACATTCAGTACTTC | CASSLTQGQNIQYF | TRBV5-1 | NA | NA | TRBJ2-4
TGCGCCAGCAGCCAAGGAGGAATGAGGTACCAAGAGACCCAGTACTTC | CASSQGGMRYQETQYF | TRBV4-1 | NA | few | TRBJ2-5
TGTGCCAGCAGCTTGCCGGACGGCGTTGAAAAACTGTTTTTT | CASSLPDGVEKLFF | TRBV5-5 | NA | NA | TRBJ1-4
TGTGCCACCTTAGCGGGGGGCCCTTTGAATGAGCAGTTCTTC | CATLAGGPLNEQFF | TRBV10-3 | TRBD2 | NA | TRBJ2-1